This T cell receptor beta chain was observed in a study of T cells after yellow fever vaccination. TCRdb re-called the 5' RACE reads with MiXCR, one entry per CDR3 protein. The sample records 300,000 to 400,000 distinct CDR3 sequences, about 8.7% being singletons. This clonotype was counted at least ten times. The antigen is undetermined. Study findings and constraints: In FACS-sorted repertoires, abundant clonotypes from the bulk population could appear as contaminants. Relatively few clonotypes were ones that appeared in both CD4 and CD8 compartments.

This CDR3 is 14 amino acids long. The germline V gene encodes CDR1 SGHRS and CDR2 YFSETQ. The junction had 2 bases not matched to a gene; V was cut back by 2 bases and J by 4 bases. Sequences were derived from PBMCs, sampled on the day of the first yellow fever vaccination. The chain has TRBV5-1 and TRBJ2-2; the match to TRBD1 covers 7 bases. The TCR sequence derives from a man aged 18 to 30 who received the YFV17D yellow fever vaccine. In DNA, the CDR3 is TGCGCCAGCAGCTTCTCAGGGGGCACCGGGGAGCTGTTTTTT. Encoded protein: CASSFSGGTGELFF.